This T cell receptor (beta chain) was recovered during a study of glioma-infiltrating T cells. TCR alpha and beta CDR3 regions were amplified from RNA using iRepertoire nested multiplex PCR. Tissue mRNA or PBMC total RNA, roughly 100-400 ng, went into one-step reverse transcription and amplification. TCRdb reprocessed the multiplex PCR reads with MiXCR, giving one entry per CDR3 protein. The sample shows approximately 12,000 distinct CDR3 sequences, about 30% of them seen only once. General observations from the study: Gliomas, especially low-grade, showed above-expected tissue-blood divergence; non-neoplastic patients showed below. Tissue and blood shared very few CDR3 sequences.

This CDR3 has 12 residues. CDR1 is SGHDN, CDR2 FVKESK, per germline. With 3 bases removed from V and 11 bases from J, the gap between germline ends came to 10 bases. The table lists this clonotype with a few counts. Its specificity is unknown. The V gene is TRBV14, the J gene TRBJ1-4; D unresolved. Sequenced input: glioma tissue, nonneoplastic brain tissue, or PBMCs (not recorded which). The receptor was derived from a human donor with low-grade glioma or glioblastoma, undergoing nonglioma brain surgery, or in good health (not recorded which). In DNA form, the CDR3 reads TGTGCCAGCAGCCATAGTACCAACAAACTGTTTTTT. This sequence encodes CASSHSTNKLFF. Filled out from reference TRBV14 and TRBJ1-4, the complete variable domain reads EAGVTQFPSHSVIEKGQTVTLRCDPISGHDNLYWYRRVMGKEIKFLLHFVKESKQDESGMPNNRFLAERTGGTYSTLKVQPAELEDSGVYFCASSHSTNKLFFGSGTQLSVL.